This T cell receptor beta chain was sequenced for a study of breast tumors, draining lymph nodes, adjacent tissues. V lost 0 bases and J lost 2; bases outside the gene matches: 7. This CDR3 spans 15 amino acids. In germline, CDR1 is DFQATT, CDR2 SNEGSKA (reference sequence). TCRdb re-analysed the multiplex PCR reads in MiXCR, keeping a single row per CDR3 protein. Found here are around 15,000 distinct CDR3 sequences, less than 65% of them singletons; the top ten hold roughly 17%. The chain is built from TRBV20-1 and TRBJ2-7; 7 bases agree with TRBD2. The specimen sequenced was tumor-adjacent breast tissue. The origin of this receptor is a female donor with breast cancer. Some clones in this sample may be carry-over from other donors' samples. This CDR3 is CSARDGASGAYEQYF. The DNA for the CDR3 is TGCAGTGCTAGAGATGGGGCTAGCGGTGCCTACGAGCAGTACTTC.